This T cell receptor beta chain was recovered during a study of cytomegalovirus exposure and HLA in healthy donors. At sampling all donors were nominally healthy, likely with unrecorded immune exposures. The PCR contained 60 Vbeta and 13 Jbeta primers. Profiled with immunoSEQ multiplex PCR; TCRdb holds only in-frame clones, not every one. Among 80,000 or so clones listed, about 64% were seen once. CDR3 size: 14 residues. CDR1 is SGHTA and CDR2 is FQGTGA in the germline V gene. The J segment lost 5 bases and the V segment lost 2 bases, leaving 4 bases of the junction unmatched. Points from the study as a whole: Certain sequence variants were highly shared and formed a cluster, and this cluster was likely a sequencing artifact. There were some public TCRs occurring in many donors, but most TCR sequences were rare.

Worth noting for this clone: As yet, its antigen is unknown.

The genes are TRBV7-3 and TRBJ2-3; 7 bases agree with TRBD2. Material: PBMCs. The sequence came from a man younger than 40 in good health and CMV-seropositive. The DNA for the CDR3 is TGTGCCAGCAGCTTAGCGGGAGCCGTAGATACGCAGTATTTT. This sequence encodes CASSLAGAVDTQYF. The entire variable domain, with the rest obtained from reference TRBV7-3 and TRBJ2-3, is as follows: GAGVSQTPSNKVTEKGKYVELRCDPISGHTALYWYRQSLGQGPEFLIYFQGTGAADDSGLPNDRFFAVRPEGSVSTLKIQRTERGDSAVYLCASSLAGAVDTQYFGPGTRLTVL.